This is a list of T cell receptor beta chains from one sample in a study of cytomegalovirus exposure and HLA in healthy donors. Libraries were prepared by immunoSEQ multiplex PCR; TCRdb keeps only in-frame clonotypes and omits some of them. Its table records 100,000 to 150,000 clones. The sample consisted of PBMCs. The origin of the receptors is a young man in good health and CMV-seronegative. The CDR3 runs from the conserved cysteine through the conserved F or W. A D gene is named only where the DNA matches it firmly.

V: TRBV4-1
D: -
J: TRBJ1-2
length: 17
CDR3: CASSERQALRMGYGYTF
DNA: TGCGCCAGCAGCGAGCGACAGGCCCTGCGGATGGGGTATGGCTACACCTTC

V: TRBV7-8
D: -
J: TRBJ2-1
length: 14
CDR3: CASSLGVQRGEQFF
DNA: TGTGCCAGCAGCTTAGGGGTCCAGCGCGGTGAGCAGTTCTTC

V: TRBV21-1
D: -
J: TRBJ2-7
length: 14
CDR3: CASSRPPDSYEQYF
DNA: TGTGCCAGCAGCAGGCCCCCGGACAGCTACGAGCAGTACTTC

V: TRBV11-2
D: -
J: TRBJ1-4
length: 15
CDR3: CASSFRQGLNEKLFF
DNA: TGTGCCAGCAGCTTCCGGCAGGGGCTAAATGAAAAACTGTTTTTT

V: TRBV2
D: -
J: TRBJ1-1
length: 13
CDR3: CASHQDTNTEAFF
DNA: TGTGCCAGCCACCAGGACACCAACACTGAAGCTTTCTTT

V: TRBV28
D: -
J: TRBJ1-1
length: 12
CDR3: CASSSVNTEAFF
DNA: TGTGCCAGCAGTTCCGTGAACACTGAAGCTTTCTTT

V: TRBV5-1
D: TRBD1
J: TRBJ2-1
length: 14
CDR3: CASSLQGNYNEQFF
DNA: TGCGCCAGCAGCCTACAGGGGAACTACAATGAGCAGTTCTTC

V: TRBV9
D: TRBD1
J: TRBJ2-3
length: 16
CDR3: CASSVVSTGGTDTQYF
DNA: TGTGCCAGCAGCGTAGTTTCGACAGGGGGGACAGATACGCAGTATTTT

V: TRBV6-1
D: TRBD2
J: TRBJ2-3
length: 15
CDR3: CASTLQSGSPDTQYF
DNA: TGTGCCAGCACTCTTCAGAGCGGGAGCCCAGATACGCAGTATTTT

V: TRBV30
D: -
J: TRBJ1-2
length: 14
CDR3: CAWSLPRDGGGYTF
DNA: TGTGCCTGGAGTCTTCCCAGGGATGGTGGTGGCTACACCTTC

V: TRBV4-2
D: -
J: TRBJ2-3
length: 15
CDR3: CASSQGAGLTDTQYF
DNA: TGTGCCAGCAGCCAAGGGGCGGGGCTCACAGATACGCAGTATTTT

V: TRBV2
D: TRBD1
J: TRBJ1-1
length: 14
CDR3: CATRATGGFSEAFF
DNA: TGTGCCACGCGAGCGACAGGGGGCTTTTCTGAAGCTTTCTTT

V: TRBV5-6
D: TRBD1
J: TRBJ1-5
length: 15
CDR3: CASSPRTGEDQPQHF
DNA: TGTGCCAGCAGCCCGAGGACAGGGGAGGATCAGCCCCAGCATTTT

V: TRBV7-9
D: TRBD1
J: TRBJ1-6
length: 16
CDR3: CASSSLGGPGGSPLHF
DNA: TGTGCCAGCAGCTCACTGGGGGGACCAGGGGGTTCACCCCTCCACTTT

V: TRBV7-9
D: -
J: TRBJ2-2
length: 13
CDR3: CASSSYGGGELFF
DNA: TGTGCCAGCAGCAGCTACGGGGGCGGGGAGCTGTTTTTT

V: TRBV5-1
D: TRBD1
J: TRBJ1-2
length: 13
CDR3: CASSLRQGDGYTF
DNA: TGCGCCAGCAGCCTACGACAGGGTGATGGCTACACCTTC

V: TRBV27
D: TRBD1
J: TRBJ1-1
length: 13
CDR3: CASSLQGAGEAFF
DNA: TGTGCCAGCAGTCTACAGGGGGCGGGGGAAGCTTTCTTT

V: TRBV5-1
D: -
J: TRBJ1-1
length: 15
CDR3: CASSLGQTGTTEAFF
DNA: TGCGCCAGCAGCTTGGGACAGACCGGAACGACTGAAGCTTTCTTT

V: TRBV19
D: TRBD2
J: TRBJ2-7
length: 15
CDR3: CASRATSGRPHEQYF
DNA: TGTGCCAGTAGGGCAACTAGCGGGAGGCCCCACGAGCAGTACTTC

V: TRBV7-8
D: -
J: TRBJ2-3
length: 13
CDR3: CASSLVEGSRQYF
DNA: TGTGCCAGCAGCTTAGTGGAGGGCAGCAGGCAGTATTTT

V: TRBV12-5
D: -
J: TRBJ2-7
length: 15
CDR3: CASAPGSGGGYEQYF
DNA: TGTGCTAGTGCCCCGGGGAGTGGAGGAGGCTACGAGCAGTACTTC

V: TRBV28
D: TRBD1
J: TRBJ1-3
length: 13
CDR3: CASSRGPGNTIYF
DNA: TGTGCCAGCAGCAGGGGGCCTGGAAACACCATATATTTT

V: TRBV7-6
D: -
J: TRBJ1-1
length: 14
CDR3: CASSLAGANTEAFF
DNA: TGTGCCAGCAGCTTAGCAGGGGCCAACACTGAAGCTTTCTTT

V: TRBV5-1
D: -
J: TRBJ1-4
length: 12
CDR3: CASSTHGKKLFF
DNA: TGCGCCAGCAGCACCCACGGGAAAAAACTGTTTTTT

V: TRBV5-1
D: -
J: TRBJ2-2
length: 14
CDR3: CASHWTQSTGELFF
DNA: TGCGCCAGCCACTGGACTCAAAGCACCGGGGAGCTGTTTTTT

V: TRBV6-6
D: -
J: TRBJ1-5
length: 14
CDR3: CASSYRVKNQPQHF
DNA: TGTGCCAGCAGTTATCGGGTAAAAAATCAGCCCCAGCATTTT

V: TRBV9
D: -
J: TRBJ2-1
length: 15
CDR3: CASSVGGGRYNEQFF
DNA: TGTGCCAGCAGCGTTGGGGGGGGGCGCTACAATGAGCAGTTCTTC

V: TRBV27
D: -
J: TRBJ2-7
length: 16
CDR3: CASSFSSGEATYEQYF
DNA: TGTGCCAGCAGTTTTAGTTCGGGGGAAGCTACCTACGAGCAGTACTTC

V: TRBV5-1
D: TRBD2
J: TRBJ2-1
length: 19
CDR3: CASSRIGTSGRTPYNEQFF
DNA: TGCGCCAGCAGCCGGATCGGGACTAGCGGGAGGACCCCCTACAATGAGCAGTTCTTC

V: TRBV9
D: TRBD2
J: TRBJ2-3
length: 21
CDR3: CASSVATWRGGLAGDTDTQYF
DNA: TGTGCCAGCAGCGTAGCTACGTGGAGGGGGGGACTAGCGGGAGACACAGATACGCAGTATTTT

V: TRBV4-1
D: -
J: TRBJ2-7
length: 14
CDR3: CASRMRQSSYEQYF
DNA: TGCGCCAGCAGAATGAGACAAAGCTCCTACGAGCAGTACTTC

V: TRBV9
D: TRBD2
J: TRBJ2-1
length: 15
CDR3: CASSSRTSSYNEQFF
DNA: TGTGCCAGCAGCTCCCGGACTAGCTCCTACAATGAGCAGTTCTTC

V: TRBV4-2
D: -
J: TRBJ1-2
length: 15
CDR3: CASSQATVGGYGYTF
DNA: TGTGCCAGCAGCCAAGCTACCGTAGGGGGCTATGGCTACACCTTC

V: TRBV10-3
D: TRBD1
J: TRBJ1-6
length: 15
CDR3: CASKGGTGNNSPLHF
DNA: TGTGCGTCCAAAGGTGGGACAGGCAACAATTCACCCCTCCACTTT

V: TRBV7-9
D: -
J: TRBJ1-6
length: 15
CDR3: CASTLQFPYNSPLHF
DNA: TGTGCCAGCACCCTACAGTTTCCCTATAATTCACCCCTCCACTTT

V: TRBV5-1
D: TRBD2
J: TRBJ2-1
length: 15
CDR3: CASSLSLAETREQFF
DNA: TGCGCCAGCAGCTTGTCCCTAGCGGAGACGAGAGAGCAGTTCTTC

V: TRBV5-1
D: TRBD2
J: TRBJ2-7
length: 15
CDR3: CASSSLGTSEHEQYF
DNA: TGCGCCAGCAGCTCCCTGGGGACTAGCGAGCACGAGCAGTACTTC

V: TRBV6-5
D: TRBD1
J: TRBJ1-5
length: 15
CDR3: CASRSTGTGNQPQHF
DNA: TGTGCCAGCAGATCGACCGGGACAGGCAATCAGCCCCAGCATTTT

V: TRBV2
D: TRBD1
J: TRBJ1-2
length: 15
CDR3: CASSTGTGGWRSYTF
DNA: TGTGCCAGCAGCACTGGGACAGGGGGCTGGAGGAGCTACACCTTC

V: TRBV28
D: -
J: TRBJ1-5
length: 15
CDR3: CASSFTGRQFMPQHF
DNA: TGTGCCAGCAGTTTCACAGGGCGACAATTCATGCCCCAGCATTTT